This TCR beta chain was sequenced during a study of CD8 T cells in Susac syndrome. This CDR3 region has 19 residues. The trim removed 4 bases at V and 0 bases at J, leaving 14 bases unmatched. The germline V gene has CDR1 SGDLS and CDR2 YYNGEE. RNA totalling about 0.45 to 1 ug underwent reverse transcription with random hexamers. Via MiXCR, TCRdb re-called the immunoSEQ multiplex PCR reads, giving one row per CDR3 protein. Seen here are about 140,000 distinct CDR3 sequences, about 94% observed once, and the top ten hold around 0.29%. The sequencing input was CD8+ T cells from PBMCs. The J gene is TRBJ2-1, the V gene TRBV9; 9 bases agree with TRBD2. This sequence was found in a human donor in good health. CDR3 residues: CASSPLQAGGLSSYNEQFF. The CDR3 bases are TGTGCCAGCAGCCCCCTTCAGGCGGGAGGGTTGAGCTCCTACAATGAGCAGTTCTTC.